The 32 T cell receptor beta chains reported below all come from one sample, sequenced in a study of radiation and T cells in renal cell carcinoma. Data came from immunoSEQ multiplex PCR; TCRdb stores just in-frame clones and leaves some out. The sample includes 50,000 to 75,000 clones, around 80% of them seen just once. Indicated time point: baseline pretreatment blood. Treatment indicated: 15 Gy SBRT to primary tumor, nephrectomy 4 weeks later. This sample comprised blood, obtained from a patient whose treatment included radiotherapy and nephrectomy. The receptors were gathered from a man aged 55 to 69 with renal cell carcinoma.

This clone has a handful of counts. The V call is TRBV5-1, the J call TRBJ2-2; D is perhaps TRBD1 (5 bases). V was pared by 1 base and J by 1 base, with 8 bases between. Germline CDR1 is SGHRS and CDR2 is YFSETQ. There are 15 residues in the CDR3. In DNA form, the CDR3 reads TGCGCCAGCAGCTTGATGGGGCTGAACACCGGGGAGCTGTTTTTT. Its translation: CASSLMGLNTGELFF.

The chain is built from TRBV7-7 and TRBJ2-2; D is tentatively TRBD1 or TRBD2 (6 bases each). This CDR3 contains 15 residues. V was shortened by 2 bases and J by 7 bases, with 14 bases between the two germline ends. Germline-derived CDR1 and CDR2 are SSHAT and FNYEAQ (reference sequence). This CDR3 reads CASSLSGAGIGELFF. CDR3 coding DNA: TGTGCCAGCAGCTTATCGGGGGCAGGGATCGGGGAGCTGTTTTTT. Using reference TRBV7-7 and TRBJ2-2 for the parts outside the CDR3, the full variable domain is GAGVSQSPRYKVTKRGQDVTLRCDPISSHATLYWYQQALGQGPEFLTYFNYEAQPDKSGLPSDRFSAERPEGSISTLTIQRTEQRDSAMYRCASSLSGAGIGELFFGEGSRLTVL.

The chain has TRBV7-2 and TRBJ1-2; TRBD1 is a possible D gene (5 bases). This CDR3 region has 19 residues. Trimming took off 1 base at V and 4 bases at J, with 25 bases between the two ends. In germline, CDR1 is SGHTA, CDR2 FQGNSA. CDR3 region: CASSLVEVWGRVGSYGYTF. The CDR3 nucleotides are TGTGCCAGCAGCTTAGTGGAGGTGTGGGGGAGGGTTGGTAGCTATGGCTACACCTTC.

V and J are TRBV30 and TRBJ1-4; 8 bases map to TRBD1. The CDR3 runs to 16 residues. The V and J ends lost 1 base and 4 bases, in that order; junction bases with no gene match: 8. The germline V gene has CDR1 GTSNPN and CDR2 SVGIG (reference sequence). CDR3 bases: TGTGCCTGGAGTGGAGGACAGGGTGAGGTTAATGAAAAACTGTTTTTT. It yields the protein CAWSGGQGEVNEKLFF.

The chain recombines TRBV30 with TRBJ2-7; D is undetermined. CDR3 length: 12 residues. Germline loops: CDR1 GTSNPN, CDR2 SVGIG (reference sequence). V was shortened by 4 bases and J by 6 bases, with 13 bases between the two germline ends. The CDR3 loop is CAWMGVSSEQYF. The CDR3 DNA reads TGTGCCTGGATGGGCGTCTCCAGCGAGCAGTACTTC.

This clone has just a few counts. This chain links TRBV19 with TRBJ1-1; tentatively, D is TRBD1 (5 bases). With 5 bases removed from V and 4 bases from J, the gap between germline ends came to 14 bases. The V gene's germline CDR1 is LNHDA and CDR2 SQIVND (reference sequence). The CDR3 has 14 residues. CDR3: CASSAWSGGTEAFF. CDR3 DNA: TGTGCCAGTAGTGCTTGGTCTGGGGGCACTGAAGCTTTCTTT. The full variable domain, in which reference TRBV19 and TRBJ1-1 provide the parts outside the CDR3, is DGGITQSPKYLFRKEGQNVTLSCEQNLNHDAMYWYRQDPGQGLRLIYYSQIVNDFQKGDIAEGYSVSREKKESFPLTVTSAQKNPTAFYLCASSAWSGGTEAFFGQGTRLTVV.

This clone was observed a single time. The CDR3 nucleotides are TGTGCCATGAGTACAGGGACTACGAACACCGGGGAGCTGTTTTTT. This encodes CAMSTGTTNTGELFF. The chain employs TRBV10-3 and TRBJ2-2; a weak D match, TRBD2 (7 bases). The V gene lost 9 bases and the J gene lost 0 bases, with 14 bases spanning the gap. The germline gives CDR1 ENHRY, CDR2 SYGVKD. The CDR3 extends over 15 amino acids.

V and J are TRBV10-1 and TRBJ1-2; D is undetermined. With 5 bases removed from V and 1 base from J, the gap between germline ends came to 8 bases. In germline, CDR1 is WNHNN, CDR2 SYGVQD (reference sequence). This CDR3 is 13 amino acids long. The CDR3 loop is CASSPDLNYGYTF. The CDR3 DNA reads as TGCGCCAGCAGTCCAGACCTTAACTATGGCTACACCTTC.

The chain is built from TRBV10-2 and TRBJ1-6; perhaps TRBD1 as D (6 bases). With 7 bases removed from V and 10 bases from J, the gap between germline ends came to 17 bases. Germline CDR1 reads WSHSY; CDR2 reads SAAADI. CDR3 length: 14 amino acids. The CDR3 coding sequence is TGCGCCAGCAAGCTGGACTCGGGGGGCTCACCCCTCCACTTT. As protein: CASKLDSGGSPLHF.

The chain links TRBV2 to TRBJ1-5; possibly TRBD1 for D (6 bases). The germline V gene has CDR1 SNHLY and CDR2 FYNNEI. The V end lost 6 bases, the J end lost 5 bases, and 20 bases lay between the germline ends. This CDR3 comprises 16 residues. The CDR3 coding sequence is TGTGCCAGCAGAGTATCTGGGGGGCGGTTCGATCAGCCCCAGCATTTT. Protein: CASRVSGGRFDQPQHF.

The rearrangement joins TRBV6-6 to TRBJ2-4; D is unclear. The germline V gene has CDR1 MNHNY and CDR2 SVGAGI (reference sequence). This CDR3 has 12 amino acids. Trimming left V 2 bases short and J 12 bases short, with 11 bases between. The CDR3 spells CASSYAAGYQYF. The CDR3 DNA reads as TGTGCCAGCAGTTACGCGGCAGGTTATCAGTACTTC.

The V gene is TRBV11-2, the J gene TRBJ1-1; D call uncertain. This CDR3 is 10 amino acids long. Per the germline V gene, CDR1 is SGHAT and CDR2 is FQNNGV. Trimming shortened V by 2 bases and J by 10 bases, and 5 bases separated the two germline ends. CDR3: CASSLLSAFF. CDR3 DNA: TGTGCCAGCAGCTTACTATCAGCTTTCTTT.

This clone was counted between two and nine times. The chain combines TRBV29-1 with TRBJ1-1, with a weak D call TRBD1 (5 bases). This CDR3 has 14 residues. In germline, CDR1 is SQVTM, CDR2 ANQGSEA. Trimming took off 3 bases at V and 8 bases at J, with 19 bases between the two ends. CDR3 coding DNA: TGCAGCGTTGATCATTTGCAGGGCGGGGGGGAAGCTTTCTTT. It is translated as CSVDHLQGGGEAFF.

The chain carries TRBV19 and TRBJ2-2; either TRBD1 or TRBD2 may fit D (6 bases each). The CDR3 has 16 residues. Germline CDR1 LNHDA, CDR2 SQIVND (reference sequence). Trimming pared 6 bases from V and 0 bases from J, leaving 14 bases between. Written as DNA, the CDR3 is TGTGCCAGTAGACCCCAGGGGACTTCGAACACCGGGGAGCTGTTTTTT. It translates to CASRPQGTSNTGELFF.

This chain connects TRBV5-5 to TRBJ2-2; 8 positions match TRBD1. Germline V CDR1 and CDR2: SGHKS, YYEKEE (reference sequence). The CDR3 length is 14 residues. V lost 2 bases to trimming and J lost 4 bases; unmatched junction nucleotides: 1. The CDR3 nucleotides are TGTGCCAGCAGCTTAACAGGGGGCACCGGGGAGCTGTTTTTT. This translates into CASSLTGGTGELFF.

V gene TRBV11-3 combines with J gene TRBJ2-3, with a weak D call TRBD2 (6 bases). Germline V lookup: CDR1 SGHNT, CDR2 YENEEA. The CDR3 has 12 amino acids. V was shortened by 5 bases and J by 7 bases, with 10 bases between the two germline ends. Here the CDR3 DNA reads TGTGCCAGCAGCCCAGGCGGGAATACGCAGTATTTT. It codes for CASSPGGNTQYF.

This clone turned up a few times. V usage is TRBV6-1 and J usage is TRBJ1-1, with 7 bases lining up with TRBD1. This CDR3 has 13 residues. Germline CDR1 reads MNHNS; CDR2 reads SASEGT. V lost 3 bases to trimming and J lost 5 bases; unmatched junction nucleotides: 3. In nucleotides, the CDR3 is TGTGCCAGCAGTGAGCTACAGGGGACTGAAGCTTTCTTT. It encodes CASSELQGTEAFF.

A single count supports this clone. The genes are TRBV25-1 and TRBJ2-5, with D possibly being TRBD1 or TRBD2 (6 bases each). This CDR3 has 15 residues. CDR1 MGHDK and CDR2 SYGVNS come from the germline V gene. V lost 0 bases to trimming and J lost 5 bases, with 13 bases between them. CDR3 nucleotides: TGTGCCAGCAGTGAATATAAACAGGGAGGCGAGACCCAGTACTTC. Translating gives CASSEYKQGGETQYF.

CDR3 in amino acids: CASKGGSSYNEQFF. The CDR3 region has the DNA TGTGCCAGCAAGGGCGGGAGCTCCTACAATGAGCAGTTCTTC. The gene calls are TRBV2 and TRBJ2-1, with 7 bases that match TRBD2. Unmatched junction bases numbered 3, after V lost 7 bases and J lost 0 bases. The CDR3 consists of 14 residues. From germline, CDR1 is SNHLY and CDR2 FYNNEI.

The chain couples TRBV29-1 to TRBJ1-1; no definite D call. The ends were cut back, 2 bases at V and 1 base at J, with 8 bases in the middle. Germline lookup yields CDR1 SQVTM and CDR2 ANQGSEA. The CDR3 covers 13 residues. The CDR3 nucleotides read TGCAGCGTTGAAAAGGGTAAGAACACTGAAGCTTTCTTT. Protein sequence: CSVEKGKNTEAFF. Supplemented by reference TRBV29-1 and TRBJ1-1, the full variable domain reads SAVISQKPSRDICQRGTSLTIQCQVDSQVTMMFWYRQQPGQSLTLIATANQGSEATYESGFVIDKFPISRPNLTFSTLTVSNMSPEDSSIYLCSVEKGKNTEAFFGQGTRLTVV.

CDR3 DNA sequence: TGTGCCTGGAGTGTGGGGCAGCAGGCTTTGGAGCAGTACGTC. Encoded protein: CAWSVGQQALEQYV. V and J are TRBV30 and TRBJ2-7, with D maybe TRBD1 (5 bases). This CDR3 has 14 amino acids. With 0 bases removed from V and 7 bases from J, the gap between germline ends came to 16 bases. Germline V gives CDR1 GTSNPN, CDR2 SVGIG (reference sequence).

This chain joins TRBV29-1 and TRBJ1-1; D possibly corresponds to TRBD1 (5 bases). The germline V gene has CDR1 SQVTM and CDR2 ANQGSEA. Trimming took 4 bases from V and 4 from J, leaving 13 bases between them. The CDR3 totals 13 residues. The CDR3 sequence is CSVVWGRITEAFF. DNA for the CDR3: TGCAGCGTTGTGTGGGGGAGAATCACTGAAGCTTTCTTT.

This chain joins TRBV30 and TRBJ1-2, with TRBD1 as a possible D gene (5 bases). The V end was cut by 6 bases, the J end by 5 bases, with 19 bases between. Germline assignment: CDR1 GTSNPN and CDR2 SVGIG (reference sequence). The CDR3 consists of 14 residues. The chain's CDR3 is CACPPRGDGYGYTF. Written as DNA, the CDR3 is TGTGCCTGCCCTCCGCGGGGGGACGGTTATGGCTACACCTTC.

This chain uses TRBV2 with TRBJ2-6; D call uncertain. Per the germline V gene, CDR1 is SNHLY and CDR2 is FYNNEI. Trimming removed 11 bases at V and 0 bases at J, with 17 bases between. The CDR3 spans 16 residues. The CDR3 coding sequence is TGTGCCGGATTGACGCGGCACGGCTCTGGGGCCAACGTCCTGACTTTC. Its translation is CAGLTRHGSGANVLTF.

This clone came up many times. CDR3 loop: CASSLQGHNTEAFF. CDR3 nucleotide sequence: TGTGCCAGCAGCTTACAGGGGCATAACACTGAAGCTTTCTTT. The gene calls are TRBV11-3 and TRBJ1-1, with D maybe TRBD1 (6 bases). The CDR3 sequence is 14 residues long. CDR1 SGHNT and CDR2 YENEEA come from the germline V gene. V was trimmed by 2 bases and J by 2 bases, leaving 9 bases between them.

The chain has TRBV6-5 and TRBJ2-7; D remains ambiguous. The CDR3 extends over 14 amino acids. V lost 0 bases and J 1 base, leaving 7 bases between the germline ends. Germline CDR1 is MNHEY and CDR2 is SVGAGI. CDR3 region: CASSYSQSSYEQYF. For the CDR3, the DNA is TGTGCCAGCAGTTACTCCCAGTCATCCTACGAGCAGTACTTC.

The sample holds one count of this clone. The chain recombines TRBV29-1 with TRBJ1-2; no definite D call. Germline CDR1 is SQVTM and CDR2 is ANQGSEA. The CDR3 spans 11 residues. With 4 bases removed from V and 7 bases from J, the gap between germline ends came to 10 bases. As DNA, the CDR3 is TGCAGCGTTGTTGCGGGGTTTGGCTACACCTTC. Amino acid sequence: CSVVAGFGYTF.

DNA for the CDR3: TGCGCCAGCAGTGTGACAGGGAGTGAAAAACTGTTTTTT. Protein: CASSVTGSEKLFF. The gene calls are TRBV10-2 and TRBJ1-4, with 7 bases matching TRBD1. The CDR3 totals 13 residues. The trim removed 4 bases at V and 7 bases at J, leaving 3 bases unmatched. Germline loops: CDR1 WSHSY, CDR2 SAAADI.

This chain joins TRBV28 and TRBJ1-2; D possibly corresponds to TRBD1 (6 bases). The V end was cut by 5 bases, the J end by 4 bases, with 23 bases between. The CDR3 spans 17 residues. In germline, CDR1 is MDHEN, CDR2 SYDVKM. The CDR3 loop reads CASSIATGPGIVYGYTF. CDR3 in DNA: TGTGCCAGCAGTATCGCGACAGGCCCCGGTATAGTCTATGGCTACACCTTC.

V is TRBV7-3 and J is TRBJ1-1; possibly TRBD1 for D (5 bases). Germline-derived CDR1 and CDR2 are SGHTA and FQGTGA. V was shortened by 0 bases and J by 5 bases, with 7 bases between the two germline ends. The CDR3 contains 13 residues. CDR3 DNA sequence: TGTGCCAGCAGCTTAACGGGGGGGACTGAAGCTTTCTTT. Its translation is CASSLTGGTEAFF.

This rearrangement joins TRBV30 to TRBJ1-2; no reliable D call. CDR3 length: 15 residues. Trimming removed 0 bases from V and 4 bases from J, with 15 bases in between. CDR1 GTSNPN and CDR2 SVGIG come from the germline V gene (reference sequence). Here the CDR3 reads CAWSVPQPFSYGYTF. The CDR3 nucleotides are TGTGCCTGGAGTGTACCACAGCCGTTCTCCTATGGCTACACCTTC.

The chain carries TRBV5-1 and TRBJ2-1; D is unresolved. The V gene's germline CDR1 is SGHRS and CDR2 YFSETQ. V dropped 0 bases and J dropped 7 bases, with 8 bases sitting between them. The CDR3 is 13 residues long. CDR3 bases: TGCGCCAGCAGCTTGGCCAGCCGGAATGAGCAGTTCTTC. Translated, it gives CASSLASRNEQFF.